This T cell receptor beta chain is drawn from a study of human T cells and chemical hapten exposure. Whole-study findings and limits: Given that the donors had alopecia, their immune response may differ from that seen in healthy people. TCRs whose frequency exceeded 1 in 1000 remained the same following DPC sensitization. Expanded TCR counts at PT1 were positively correlated with the patch test score.

This clonotype turned up a few times. Its matching antigen is unknown. The authors' processing: Samples ranged from roughly 23,224 to 700,000 TCRs, with a median of approximately 96,000. TCRdb re-called the RACE reads with MiXCR, one entry per CDR3 protein. TCRdb's processing, not the authors', yielded these V and J calls. The data hold approximately 74,000 distinct CDR3 sequences, with around 30% observed a single time. The time point denotes: patch test 1, 2 weeks after DPC sensitization. Specified treatment: therapeutic diphenylcyclopropenone sensitization with weekly scalp DPC. Germline values: CDR1 DFQATT, CDR2 SNEGSKA (reference sequence). V shed 0 bases and J 9 bases; nucleotides not matched to a gene: 11. The CDR3 loop spans 15 amino acids.

This chain joins TRBV20-1 and TRBJ2-1; 7 bases are shared with TRBD2. The source of this sequence is a man aged 35 to 55 with alopecia areata. Some clones in this sample may be carry-over from other donors' samples. Sequencing was performed on whole blood, taken in connection with sensitization to the hapten diphenylcyclopropenone (DPC). The CDR3 is CSARDPSGGSSEQFF. The CDR3 DNA reads as TGCAGTGCTAGAGACCCCTCTGGCGGGAGTAGTGAGCAGTTCTTC.